One sample yielded the 28 T cell receptor beta chains listed below, sequenced in a study of shared clonotypes between healthy human individuals. Measured with immunoSEQ multiplex PCR; TCRdb has only the in-frame clones, and not every one. The table shows hundreds of thousands of clones, with less than 80% occurring only once. The sample taken for sequencing was memory CD4+ T cells sorted from blood. Stated subset: CD45RA-negative fraction. These receptors all stem from a woman aged 25 to 39 in good health.

The sample holds one count of this clone. J is TRBJ1-1 and V is TRBV6-1; tentatively, D is TRBD1 (5 bases). V lost 6 bases and J lost 0, with 8 bases in between. From germline, CDR1 is MNHNS and CDR2 SASEGT. CDR3 size: 13 residues. This CDR3 reads CASRGVLNTEAFF. Written as DNA, the CDR3 is TGTGCCAGCAGGGGGGTGTTGAACACTGAAGCTTTCTTT.

The sample holds a few counts of this clone. The junction shows a germline mismatch at one end, possibly a read error. The rearrangement joins TRBV4-2 to TRBJ2-7; 8 bases agree with TRBD2. The CDR3 is 14 amino acids. Germline CDR1 reads LGHNA; CDR2 reads YNFKEQ. The CDR3: CASSKEIAGYEQYF. The CDR3 DNA is TGTGCCAGCAGCAAAGAGATAGCGGGATACGAGCAGTACTTC.

In this sample, this clone turned up once. The chain has TRBV6-1 and TRBJ1-2; a weak D match, TRBD1 (5 bases). The CDR3 spans 12 residues. Trimming took 3 bases from V and 8 from J, leaving 10 bases between them. CDR1 and CDR2 from the germline V gene are MNHNS and SASEGT. For the CDR3, the DNA is TGTGCCAGCAGTGACAGGGTTGAAGGCTACACCTTC. Translating gives CASSDRVEGYTF.

The chain recombines TRBV14 with TRBJ2-2; 8 positions agree with TRBD1. This CDR3 spans 15 amino acids. Germline assignment: CDR1 SGHDN and CDR2 FVKESK. V dropped 4 bases and J dropped 6; count of bases not matched to a gene: 7. CDR3 region: CASSLQGAVSGELFF. DNA of the CDR3: TGTGCCAGCAGCCTCCAGGGGGCGGTCTCCGGGGAGCTGTTTTTT.

This sequence joins TRBV30 and TRBJ1-2; D remains ambiguous. Germline CDR1 is GTSNPN and CDR2 is SVGIG (reference sequence). The CDR3 loop spans 12 amino acids. V was trimmed by 4 bases and J by 2 bases, leaving 8 bases between them. The CDR3 nucleotides read TGTGCCTGGAACACAAACAACTATGGCTACACCTTC. It encodes CAWNTNNYGYTF.

In this sample, this clone turned up a few times. The chain combines TRBV7-8 with TRBJ1-1, with 8 nucleotides matching TRBD1. Germline loops: CDR1 SGHVS, CDR2 FQNEAQ. This CDR3 has 17 amino acids. The V gene end was trimmed by 5 bases and the J gene end by 0 bases; junction bases not matched to a gene: 11. CDR3 nucleotides: TGTGCCAGCAGCACCAGGGGGCGGCTAAACCTGAACACTGAAGCTTTCTTT. This gives the protein CASSTRGRLNLNTEAFF.

The J gene is TRBJ2-7, the V gene TRBV5-1; 10 bases fit TRBD2. This CDR3 has 14 amino acids. Trimming took 4 bases from V and 4 from J; bases not matched to a gene: 5. Germline CDR1 reads SGHRS; CDR2 reads YFSETQ. CDR3 region: CASSHRTSGYEQYF. In nucleotides, the CDR3 is TGCGCCAGCAGCCATCGGACTAGCGGTTACGAGCAGTACTTC.

The chain joins TRBV7-8 to TRBJ1-6, with TRBD1 matching over 8 bases. The CDR3 covers 15 residues. Per the germline V gene, CDR1 is SGHVS and CDR2 is FQNEAQ. Losses at the gene ends were 5 bases for V and 8 bases for J; bases not matched to a gene: 8. Here the CDR3 reads CASSPGQGFDSPLHF. The CDR3 region has the DNA TGTGCCAGCAGCCCCGGACAGGGATTTGATTCACCCCTCCACTTT.

V usage is TRBV5-1 and J usage is TRBJ1-1; D remains ambiguous. The V gene's germline CDR1 is SGHRS and CDR2 YFSETQ. The CDR3 runs to 13 residues. Trimming removed 3 bases from V and 0 bases from J, with 6 bases in between. As DNA, the CDR3 is TGCGCCAGCAGCTACGGTATGAACACTGAAGCTTTCTTT. This encodes CASSYGMNTEAFF.

This clone was picked up a small number of times. This chain uses TRBV18 with TRBJ1-1, with D tentatively TRBD1 (6 bases). In germline, CDR1 is KGHSH, CDR2 LQKENI. The germline V and J ends were trimmed by 3 bases and 5 bases, with 19 bases remaining between them. This CDR3 is 16 amino acids long. CDR3 in DNA: TGTGCCAGCTCACCGGGTTTGGGGGCTGGTATGACTGAAGCTTTCTTT. Its translation is CASSPGLGAGMTEAFF.

The gene calls are TRBV6-1 and TRBJ2-5, with D perhaps being TRBD1 or TRBD2 (6 bases each). The germline V and J ends were trimmed by 2 bases and 9 bases, with 13 bases remaining between them. Germline loops: CDR1 MNHNS, CDR2 SASEGT. The CDR3 is made up of 13 amino acids. The DNA for the CDR3 is TGTGCCAGCAGTGAATCGAGGGGGGACCCCCAGTACTTC. Its translation is CASSESRGDPQYF.

This chain connects TRBV5-1 to TRBJ1-2; the match to TRBD1 covers 9 bases. CDR1 and CDR2 from the germline V gene are SGHRS and YFSETQ. V shed 0 bases, J shed 4 bases, and the junction held 7 bases outside the gene matches. The length of the CDR3 is 16 residues. CDR3 in amino acids: CASSLAGGDRVYGYTF. In DNA, the CDR3 is TGCGCCAGCAGCTTGGCCGGCGGGGACAGGGTCTATGGCTACACCTTC.

The chain recombines TRBV4-1 with TRBJ1-1, with D possibly TRBD1 on 5 matching bases. Deletions cut 3 bases from V and 2 bases from J, with 22 bases between. Germline-derived CDR1 and CDR2 are MGHRA and YSYEKL. The CDR3 sequence is 18 residues long. The CDR3 loop reads CASSQVGRLPGRNTEAFF. DNA of the CDR3: TGCGCCAGCAGCCAGGTGGGACGACTTCCAGGACGAAACACTGAAGCTTTCTTT.

This clone was seen just once. Distinct nucleotide sequences in the sample also encode this CDR3. The chain is built from TRBV5-1 and TRBJ1-1; weak D call: TRBD1 (5 bases). Trimming shortened V by 4 bases and J by 1 base, and 11 bases separated the two germline ends. The CDR3 length is 14 residues. Germline V gene lookup returns CDR1 SGHRS and CDR2 YFSETQ. The CDR3 nucleotides are TGCGCCAGCAGCAAAGGGACGGAGAACACTGAAGCTTTCTTT. It is translated as CASSKGTENTEAFF.

V usage is TRBV18 and J usage is TRBJ1-1; 7 bases map to TRBD1. Looked up from germline, CDR1 is KGHSH and CDR2 is LQKENI. The CDR3 consists of 15 residues. Unmatched junction bases numbered 13, after V lost 6 bases and J lost 6 bases. CDR3 sequence (DNA): TGTGCCAGCTCCCTCATTCAGGGGGTAGGCGCTGAAGCTTTCTTT. Its protein product is CASSLIQGVGAEAFF.

The V gene is TRBV28, the J gene TRBJ1-5; the match to TRBD1 covers 8 bases. Germline V gene lookup returns CDR1 MDHEN and CDR2 SYDVKM. This CDR3 has 15 amino acids. The J segment lost 3 bases and the V segment lost 7 bases, leaving 8 bases of the junction unmatched. The CDR3 spells CASKQDRVFNQPQHF. Here the CDR3 DNA reads TGTGCCAGCAAACAGGACAGGGTTTTCAATCAGCCCCAGCATTTT.

CDR3 sequence (DNA): TGTGCCAGCAGCAGAGACAGGGAAAGCAATCAGCCCCAGCATTTT. Its protein is CASSRDRESNQPQHF. The gene calls are TRBV28 and TRBJ1-5; 7 bases are shared with TRBD1. V lost 6 bases to trimming and J lost 1 base; unmatched junction nucleotides: 6. The germline V gene has CDR1 MDHEN and CDR2 SYDVKM. This CDR3 is built from 15 residues. The full variable domain, with the rest looked up from reference TRBV28 and TRBJ1-5, is DVKVTQSSRYLVKRTGEKVFLECVQDMDHENMFWYRQDPGLGLRLIYFSYDVKMKEKGDIPEGYSVSREKKERFSLILESASTNQTSMYLCASSRDRESNQPQHFGDGTRLSIL.

A remark on this clone: This sample also contains other DNA sequences that code for the same CDR3. The V gene is TRBV5-1, the J gene TRBJ2-1, with D perhaps matching TRBD1 (6 bases). The CDR3 runs to 15 residues. The germline gives CDR1 SGHRS, CDR2 YFSETQ. V lost 4 bases and J lost 0, with 11 bases in between. CDR3 region: CASSQDSHSYNEQFF. The CDR3 bases are TGCGCCAGCAGCCAGGACAGCCACTCCTACAATGAGCAGTTCTTC.

This clone turned up a few times. The J gene is TRBJ2-2, the V gene TRBV4-1; TRBD2 aligns across 13 bases. The CDR3 has 21 amino acids. The V segment lost 2 bases and the J segment 7 bases; nucleotides outside the gene matches: 19. Germline CDR1 reads MGHRA; CDR2 reads YSYEKL. The CDR3 DNA follows: TGCGCCAGCAGCCAACACGGATTAAAGGGGACTAGCGGGAATATTAACGGGGAGCTGTTTTTT. The encoded protein is CASSQHGLKGTSGNINGELFF.

The genes are TRBV7-8 and TRBJ1-3; D is uncertain. The CDR3 runs to 12 residues. Germline values: CDR1 SGHVS, CDR2 FQNEAQ. V lost 4 bases, J lost 4 bases, and 5 bases lay in between. For the CDR3, the DNA is TGTGCCAGCAGCTGGGAAGGAAACACCATATATTTT. It specifies CASSWEGNTIYF. Complete variable domain (other parts from reference TRBV7-8 and TRBJ1-3): GAGVSQSPRYKVAKRGQDVALRCDPISGHVSLFWYQQALGQGPEFLTYFQNEAQLDKSGLPSDRFFAERPEGSVSTLKIQRTQQEDSAVYLCASSWEGNTIYFGEGSWLTVV.

This chain links TRBV10-3 with TRBJ2-3; TRBD2 might be the D (6 bases). The CDR3 length is 14 residues. V dropped 7 bases and J dropped 1 base, with 12 bases sitting between them. Per germline, CDR1 ENHRY and CDR2 SYGVKD. The chain's CDR3 is CAINIGLRTDTQYF. CDR3 sequence (DNA): TGTGCCATCAACATCGGACTACGCACAGATACGCAGTATTTT.

This chain uses TRBV4-1 with TRBJ1-1; TRBD1 aligns across 7 bases. Per germline, CDR1 MGHRA and CDR2 YSYEKL. The CDR3 spans 15 residues. V trimming: 4 bases; J trimming: 5 bases; junction bases outside the gene matches: 10. The CDR3 is CASSLEVGGRTEAFF. In DNA form, the CDR3 reads TGCGCCAGCAGCCTCGAGGTAGGGGGCCGAACTGAAGCTTTCTTT.

The CDR3 here is CASSSEGGLNEKLFF. The CDR3 DNA reads TGTGCCAGCAGTTCAGAGGGGGGACTTAATGAAAAACTGTTTTTT. This chain joins TRBV28 and TRBJ1-4; D may be TRBD1 (6 bases). This CDR3 has 15 amino acids. V lost 4 bases and J 4 bases, leaving 13 bases between the germline ends. The V gene's germline CDR1 is MDHEN and CDR2 SYDVKM.

This sequence joins TRBV19 and TRBJ1-5, with D possibly TRBD1 on 5 matching bases. CDR1 is LNHDA and CDR2 is SQIVND in the germline V gene (reference sequence). V was clipped by 9 bases and J by 4 bases, with 22 bases between them. CDR3 length equals 16 residues. The CDR3 nucleotides read TGTGCCAGCACTAAGGCGGGGCAGAGAGGGAATCAGCCCCAGCATTTT. This codes for CASTKAGQRGNQPQHF.

The chain links TRBV11-2 to TRBJ2-7, with TRBD1 matching 10 bases. From germline, CDR1 is SGHAT and CDR2 FQNNGV. This CDR3 has 16 residues. After removal of 4 bases from V and 0 bases from J, the junction contained 6 bases not matched to a gene. DNA for the CDR3: TGTGCCAGCAGCTATGAGACAGGGGGCGTCTCCTACGAGCAGTACTTC. This gives the protein CASSYETGGVSYEQYF. The entire variable domain, with the rest obtained from reference TRBV11-2 and TRBJ2-7, is as follows: EAGVAQSPRYKIIEKRQSVAFWCNPISGHATLYWYQQILGQGPKLLIQFQNNGVVDDSQLPKDRFSAERLKGVDSTLKIQPAKLEDSAVYLCASSYETGGVSYEQYFGPGTRLTVT.

This chain uses TRBV7-2 with TRBJ2-2, with 7 bases identical to TRBD2. The V segment lost 6 bases and the J segment 1 base; nucleotides outside the gene matches: 5. The germline gives CDR1 SGHTA, CDR2 FQGNSA. The CDR3 covers 15 residues. The CDR3 reads CASRDSSGNTGELFF. CDR3 sequence (DNA): TGTGCCAGCAGGGACTCTAGCGGGAACACCGGGGAGCTGTTTTTT.

This clone was detected only a few times. The chain is built from TRBV30 and TRBJ2-5, with D perhaps TRBD1 or TRBD2 (5 bases each). With 0 bases removed from V and 4 bases from J, the gap between germline ends came to 15 bases. The CDR3 is 15 residues long. Germline CDR1 and CDR2: GTSNPN and SVGIG (reference sequence). This CDR3 reads CAWSVLGDRRETQYF. The CDR3 nucleotides are TGTGCCTGGAGTGTACTGGGGGATCGGAGAGAGACCCAGTACTTC.

V and J are TRBV28 and TRBJ2-6; TRBD2 matches at 7 bases. The CDR3 loop spans 15 amino acids. Germline V gives CDR1 MDHEN, CDR2 SYDVKM. After removal of 11 bases from V and 2 bases from J, the junction contained 9 bases not matched to a gene. As DNA, the CDR3 is TGTGCCGCCGGGACGGGAGGTACTGGGGCCAACGTCCTGACTTTC. Translated: CAAGTGGTGANVLTF.